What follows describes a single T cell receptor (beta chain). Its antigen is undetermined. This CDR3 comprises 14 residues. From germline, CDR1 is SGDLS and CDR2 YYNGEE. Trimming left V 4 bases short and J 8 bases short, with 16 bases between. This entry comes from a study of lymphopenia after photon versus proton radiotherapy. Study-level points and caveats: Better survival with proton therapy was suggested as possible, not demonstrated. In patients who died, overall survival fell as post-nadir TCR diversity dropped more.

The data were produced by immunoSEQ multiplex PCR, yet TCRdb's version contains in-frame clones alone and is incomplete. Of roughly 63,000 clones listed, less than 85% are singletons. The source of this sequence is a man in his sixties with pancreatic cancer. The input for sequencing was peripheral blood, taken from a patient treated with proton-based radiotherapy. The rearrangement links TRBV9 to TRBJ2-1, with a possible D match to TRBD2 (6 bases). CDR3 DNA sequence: TGTGCCAGCAGCCCAAAGGGACTCGCGCATGAGCAGTTCTTC. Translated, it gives CASSPKGLAHEQFF.